This record concerns one T cell receptor (beta chain) sequence. Methods used by the authors: Estimates of nucleated cell counts were drawn from the amplification of reference gene primers. The repertoire was sequenced with immunoSEQ multiplex PCR; TCRdb's copy has only in-frame clones and lacks some. From that table come the V and J calls and clone size; the DNA was used to work out D and trimming. This repertoire shows tens of thousands of clones, 80% to 90% found once; its top ten account for 4.5% to 5.5%. The sample originates from a study of blood T cell repertoires in COVID-19. Across the whole study: Material from acute and convalescent COVID-19 was sourced from the United States, Italy and Spain. Sample material is recorded as cDNA or gDNA derived from T cells, B-cell-depleted T cells, or PBMCs.

Seattle-derived patients entered the study during active infection and were followed longitudinally. The CDR3 runs to 14 residues. The germline V gene encodes CDR1 SGHDT and CDR2 YYEEEE. The V end lost 2 bases, the J end lost 5 bases, and 8 bases lay between the germline ends. The receptor comes from a man older than 75 with COVID-19, enrolled during active disease. Specimen: peripheral blood. The chain combines TRBV5-6 with TRBJ1-6; no firm D call. The CDR3 DNA is TGTGCCAGCAGCTTTGAACTGAATAATTCACCCCTCCACTTT. Protein product: CASSFELNNSPLHF.